This paragraph covers one TCR beta chain sequence. Its antigen is currently unknown. Profiling relied on immunoSEQ multiplex PCR, and the TCRdb table lists in-frame clones only, not all of them. The data hold about 92,000 clones, with approximately 63% observed a single time. The CDR3 loop spans 15 amino acids. Trimming removed 6 bases from V and 4 bases from J, with 16 bases in between. Germline loops: CDR1 MGHDK, CDR2 SYGVNS. This sample is part of a study of shared clonotypes between healthy human individuals. General study results and limits: Blood was the only sampled material, and tissue repertoires likely differ.

This chain links TRBV25-1 with TRBJ2-1; a weak D match, TRBD1 (6 bases). The specimen was memory CD8+ T cells sorted from blood. Subset here: CD45RO+ cells pooled with CCR7-negative TemRA cells. This clonotype was sampled from a man younger than 45 in good health. This CDR3 reads CASSQGGVQYNEQFF. For the CDR3, the DNA is TGTGCCAGCAGCCAAGGGGGAGTCCAATACAATGAGCAGTTCTTC.